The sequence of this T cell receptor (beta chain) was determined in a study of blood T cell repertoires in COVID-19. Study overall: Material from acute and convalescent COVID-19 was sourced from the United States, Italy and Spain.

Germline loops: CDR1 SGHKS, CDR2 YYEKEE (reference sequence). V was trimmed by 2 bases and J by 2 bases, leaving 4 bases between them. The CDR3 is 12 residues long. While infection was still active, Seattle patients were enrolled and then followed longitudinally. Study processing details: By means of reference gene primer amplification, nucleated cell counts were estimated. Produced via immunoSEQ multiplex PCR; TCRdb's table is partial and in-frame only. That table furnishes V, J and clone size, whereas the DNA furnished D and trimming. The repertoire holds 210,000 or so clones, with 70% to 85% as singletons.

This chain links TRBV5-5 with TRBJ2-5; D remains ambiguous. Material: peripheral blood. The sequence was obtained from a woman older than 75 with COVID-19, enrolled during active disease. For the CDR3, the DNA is TGTGCCAGCAGCTTTATACAAGAGACCCAGTACTTC. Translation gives CASSFIQETQYF.